The source of this T cell receptor beta chain is a study of CXCR3-negative and CXCR3-positive naive CD8 T cells. On the study more broadly: The libraries together contributed 120 million to 150 million TRB reads, each supplying about 1.5 +/- 0.3 million. Study-wide results and limits: More hydrophobic TRB CDR3s occurred in CXCR3-positive than in CXCR3-negative naive cells.

Concerning this clonotype: Its antigen is unknown.

The authors prepared UMI-labeled TRB cDNA libraries by 5' RACE. Each CDR3 protein gets one entry in TCRdb, which reprocessed the 5' RACE reads and gives no DNA. This table lists over 150,000 distinct CDR3 sequences. CDR1 LNHDA and CDR2 SQIVND come from the germline V gene (reference sequence). This CDR3 is built from 17 residues. Source material: naive CXCR3+ CD8+ T cells from blood. Regarding subset: CD45RO-CCR7+CD27+CD95- naive CD8+ T cells expressing CXCR3 (TNR3+). The sequence was obtained from a human donor in good health. Some clones in this sample may be carry-over from other donors' samples. V and J are TRBV19 and TRBJ2-7; the TRBD1 assignment by TCRdb is unverifiable without DNA. CDR3 in amino acids: CASSQHSLRVSSYEQYF.